The 6 T cell receptor beta chains reported below all come from one sample, sequenced in a study of T cell repertoires in cytomegalovirus infection. TCRdb re-called the reads with MiXCR, one entry per CDR3 protein. The sample contains about 63,000 distinct CDR3 sequences, 20% to 25% of which appear only once. Their recognized antigens are unknown. The input for sequencing was CD8+ T cells from cultured PBMCs, taken from culture after CMV antigen stimulation. The receptors derive from a human donor in good health (CMV status not recorded). Some clones in this sample may be carry-over from other donors' samples.

This clonotype was picked up a small number of times. The CDR3 spells CASSLALRESFF. The CDR3 DNA sequence: TGTGCCAGCAGTTTAGCGCTAAGAGAGTCTTTCTTT. The chain combines TRBV12-3 or TRBV12-4 with TRBJ1-1; D is ambiguous. The germline V and J ends were trimmed by 0 bases and 12 bases, with 11 bases remaining between them. The CDR3 has 12 amino acids.

J is TRBJ1-1 and V is TRBV7-9; 7 positions match TRBD1. The CDR3 contains 16 residues. Germline trimming cut 5 bases from V and 1 base from J; bases unmatched to any gene: 10. Germline V gives CDR1 SEHNR, CDR2 FQNEAQ (reference sequence). In nucleotides, the CDR3 is TGTGCCAGCAGCGCCGGACAGGACTTTTCGAACACTGAAGCTTTCTTT. It translates to CASSAGQDFSNTEAFF.

V and J are TRBV7-8 and TRBJ2-7, with D maybe TRBD2 (6 bases). Germline V CDR1 and CDR2: SGHVS, FQNEAQ. The CDR3 loop spans 14 amino acids. With 1 base removed from V and 5 bases from J, the gap between germline ends came to 12 bases. The CDR3 DNA reads TGTGCCAGCAGCTTAGACGGGGGAGGCGACGAGCAGTACTTC. Protein: CASSLDGGGDEQYF.

V usage is TRBV6-2 or TRBV6-3 and J usage is TRBJ1-1, with 9 positions matching TRBD1. V lost 5 bases, J lost 7 bases, and 11 bases stayed unmatched. CDR3 size: 15 residues. Germline assignment: CDR1 MNHEY and CDR2 SVGEGT. The CDR3 loop is CASSRGTGLSYEAFF. CDR3 in DNA: TGTGCCAGCAGTCGGGGGACAGGGTTGAGTTATGAAGCTTTCTTT.

The V gene is TRBV4-1, the J gene TRBJ1-2; a possible D gene is TRBD1 (5 bases). This CDR3 comprises 15 residues. Germline CDR1 is MGHRA and CDR2 is YSYEKL. V lost 0 bases, J lost 8 bases, and 16 bases lay in between. CDR3 sequence reads: CASSQEAWGRGGYTF. The CDR3 DNA sequence: TGCGCCAGCAGCCAAGAGGCATGGGGAAGGGGAGGCTACACCTTC.

This clonotype has only a few counts. The V call is TRBV19, the J call TRBJ2-1; D not certain. This CDR3 contains 11 residues. Trimming took 1 base from V and 13 from J, leaving 8 bases between them. Germline values: CDR1 LNHDA, CDR2 SQIVND (reference sequence). CDR3 loop: CASSIGQTQFF. CDR3 sequence (DNA): TGTGCCAGTAGTATAGGACAAACCCAGTTCTTC.